What follows are 25 T cell receptor beta chains derived from one specimen sequenced in a study of cytotoxic CD8 clonotypes in ibrutinib-treated CLL. Data came from immunoSEQ multiplex PCR; TCRdb stores just in-frame clones and leaves some out. Here the sample spans about 140,000 clones, over 75% being singletons. The specimen was PBMCs, collected after 36 months of ibrutinib treatment. These receptors came from a human donor with chronic lymphocytic leukemia.

The CDR3 is CASSSRTGSDEQYF. The CDR3 DNA is TGTGCCAGCAGCTCCAGGACAGGGTCGGACGAGCAGTACTTC. The chain combines TRBV9 with TRBJ2-7, with TRBD1 matching 8 bases. Trimming took 4 bases from V and 5 from J; bases not matched to a gene: 8. This CDR3 comprises 14 residues. The V gene's germline CDR1 is SGDLS and CDR2 YYNGEE.

The DNA for the CDR3 is TGTGCCAGCAGCTATCAGCGGGAGAAGAGCGAGCAGTACTTC. Its translation is CASSYQREKSEQYF. The chain links TRBV7-8 to TRBJ2-7, with 8 bases aligning to TRBD2. CDR3 length: 14 amino acids. Germline CDR1 and CDR2: SGHVS and FQNEAQ. The ends lost 4 bases at V and 6 bases at J; junction bases unmatched: 8.

This clone turned up a few times. The V call is TRBV5-4, the J call TRBJ1-1; D remains unclear. The CDR3 has 12 amino acids. CDR1 and CDR2 (germline): SGHNT, YYREEE (reference sequence). Deletions cut 4 bases from V and 1 base from J, with 5 bases between. CDR3 DNA sequence: TGTGCCAGCAGCGGGAGGAACACTGAAGCTTTCTTT. Its translation is CASSGRNTEAFF.

CDR3 protein: CASSPSVAEYYEQYF. The CDR3 bases are TGCGCCAGCAGCCCCAGTGTTGCCGAGTACTACGAGCAGTACTTC. This rearrangement joins TRBV5-1 to TRBJ2-7; no reliable D call. The CDR3 is made up of 15 amino acids. V was clipped by 4 bases and J by 3 bases, with 17 bases between them. Per germline, CDR1 SGHRS and CDR2 YFSETQ.

V is TRBV11-2 and J is TRBJ2-7, with D tentatively TRBD1 or TRBD2 (5 bases each). The length of the CDR3 is 14 residues. The ends were cut back, 7 bases at V and 4 bases at J, with 17 bases in the middle. Germline V gives CDR1 SGHAT, CDR2 FQNNGV. The CDR3 bases are TGTGCCAGCACCCCCGATAGGGGAGAATACGAGCAGTACTTC. Its translation is CASTPDRGEYEQYF.

This chain links TRBV5-4 with TRBJ1-1; D is unresolved. This CDR3 is built from 11 residues. Germline V lookup: CDR1 SGHNT, CDR2 YYREEE (reference sequence). Between the trimmed V and J ends, which lost 0 bases and 9 bases, there was a span of 6 bases. CDR3 bases: TGTGCCAGCAGCTTGGAGACACAAGCTTTCTTT. Protein: CASSLETQAFF. The entire variable domain, with the rest obtained from reference TRBV5-4 and TRBJ1-1, is as follows: ETGVTQSPTHLIKTRGQQVTLRCSSQSGHNTVSWYQQALGQGPQFIFQYYREEENGRGNFPPRFSGLQFPNYSSELNVNALELDDSALYLCASSLETQAFFGQGTRLTVV.

The V gene is TRBV5-1, the J gene TRBJ1-5; D gene uncertain. This CDR3 is built from 13 residues. Germline V CDR1 and CDR2: SGHRS, YFSETQ. Trimming left V 1 base short and J 0 bases short, with 2 bases between. The CDR3 bases are TGCGCCAGCAGCTTGTCTAGCAATCAGCCCCAGCATTTT. This sequence encodes CASSLSSNQPQHF.

This clone was found once. Other DNA sequences from this sample encode an identical CDR3 as well. This chain links TRBV18 with TRBJ1-5; tentatively, D is TRBD1 (5 bases). The CDR3 covers 15 residues. Germline V gene sequence: CDR1 KGHSH, CDR2 LQKENI. Trimming took off 0 bases at V and 4 bases at J, with 10 bases between the two ends. The CDR3 DNA follows: TGTGCCAGCTCACCACCGGGCACAGGTAATCAGCCCCAGCATTTT. Its translation: CASSPPGTGNQPQHF.

The chain carries TRBV6-5 and TRBJ2-7, with D hard to call. There are 13 residues in the CDR3. The V end lost 2 bases, the J end lost 3 bases, and 8 bases lay between the germline ends. CDR1 is MNHEY, CDR2 SVGAGI, per germline. CDR3 loop: CASSYTVSYEQYF. For the CDR3, the DNA is TGTGCCAGCAGTTACACAGTCAGCTACGAGCAGTACTTC.

The V gene is TRBV6-5, the J gene TRBJ1-2; D perhaps matches TRBD1 (6 bases). The CDR3 has 14 residues. Trimming pared 2 bases from V and 6 bases from J, leaving 13 bases between. The germline V gene has CDR1 MNHEY and CDR2 SVGAGI. CDR3 amino acids: CASSYGGGGNGYTF. For the CDR3, the DNA is TGTGCCAGCAGTTACGGGGGCGGGGGAAATGGCTACACCTTC.

The rearrangement links TRBV6-6 to TRBJ2-7; no reliable D call. Germline assignment: CDR1 MNHNY and CDR2 SVGAGI (reference sequence). The germline V and J ends were trimmed by 3 bases and 6 bases, with 6 bases remaining between them. The CDR3 covers 11 residues. The CDR3 spells CASSYSSEQYF. CDR3 bases: TGTGCCAGCAGTTATAGTTCCGAGCAGTACTTC.

The V and J genes are TRBV19 and TRBJ2-7; D is unresolved. Germline lookup yields CDR1 LNHDA and CDR2 SQIVND (reference sequence). The CDR3 totals 14 residues. Trimming removed 1 base from V and 7 bases from J, with 14 bases in between. In DNA form, the CDR3 reads TGTGCCAGTAGTATAGGTGGCGCCAAGAGGGAGCAGTACTTC. Translating it yields CASSIGGAKREQYF.

This chain connects TRBV15 to TRBJ2-7; 9 nucleotides line up with TRBD2. Germline assignment: CDR1 LNHNV and CDR2 YYDKDF (reference sequence). Trimming took 2 bases from V and 2 from J; bases not matched to a gene: 7. The CDR3 is 16 residues long. CDR3 sequence (DNA): TGTGCCACCAGCAGATTTTCAGCGGGAGGACCCTACGAGCAGTACTTC. It codes for CATSRFSAGGPYEQYF.

The CDR3: CASSSFPGQGSNQPQHF. The CDR3 nucleotides are TGTGCCAGCAGTTCTTTCCCGGGACAGGGGAGCAATCAGCCCCAGCATTTT. The chain recombines TRBV27 with TRBJ1-5; TRBD1 matches at 10 bases. The CDR3 is 17 residues long. Germline V lookup: CDR1 MNHEY, CDR2 SMNVEV (reference sequence). V lost 4 bases to trimming and J lost 1 base; unmatched junction nucleotides: 7.

The chain couples TRBV7-8 to TRBJ1-2, with 7 bases aligning to TRBD1. With 5 bases clipped from V and 5 bases from J, the junction kept 20 bases outside the gene matches. Germline-derived CDR1 and CDR2 are SGHVS and FQNEAQ. The CDR3 has 18 amino acids. Here the CDR3 DNA reads TGTGCCAGCAGCCAAGGTCGAGGGGGCGCGAACCTCTTTTATGGCTACACCTTC. It yields the protein CASSQGRGGANLFYGYTF. Drawing the rest from reference TRBV7-8 and TRBJ1-2, the complete variable domain is GAGVSQSPRYKVAKRGQDVALRCDPISGHVSLFWYQQALGQGPEFLTYFQNEAQLDKSGLPSDRFFAERPEGSVSTLKIQRTQQEDSAVYLCASSQGRGGANLFYGYTFGSGTRLTVV.

This clone has more than one count but fewer than ten. CDR3 loop: CASSLAVEQFF. DNA of the CDR3: TGTGCCAGCAGCTTAGCAGTTGAGCAGTTCTTC. The rearrangement uses TRBV11-2 and TRBJ2-1; D ambiguous. V lost 1 base, J lost 9 bases, and 4 bases lay in between. The CDR3 is 11 residues long. Germline values: CDR1 SGHAT, CDR2 FQNNGV.

The gene calls are TRBV2 and TRBJ2-1, with 7 bases that match TRBD2. Germline CDR1 and CDR2: SNHLY and FYNNEI. Germline trimming cut 2 bases from V and 2 bases from J; bases unmatched to any gene: 3. This CDR3 comprises 15 residues. The CDR3 DNA reads TGTGCCAGCAGTGAAAAGCGGGGCCCCTACAATGAGCAGTTCTTC. It translates to CASSEKRGPYNEQFF.

The rearrangement uses TRBV6-1 and TRBJ2-7; TRBD1 matches 8 bases. The CDR3 is made up of 13 amino acids. Germline assignment: CDR1 MNHNS and CDR2 SASEGT. V lost 6 bases to trimming and J lost 7 bases; unmatched junction nucleotides: 8. The CDR3 sequence: CASRPGQAGEQYF. CDR3 nucleotide sequence: TGTGCCAGCAGGCCGGGACAGGCGGGAGAGCAGTACTTC.

The chain has TRBV7-3 and TRBJ1-6; D unclear. Trimming removed 2 bases from V and 11 bases from J, with 16 bases in between. Germline V gives CDR1 SGHTA, CDR2 FQGTGA. This CDR3 is built from 15 residues. The DNA of the CDR3 is TGTGCCAGCAGCTTACTCGGGCCCGGGGAGACACCCCTCCACTTT. Translating it yields CASSLLGPGETPLHF.

The rearrangement links TRBV7-3 to TRBJ1-1; the D gene is possibly TRBD1 (6 bases). Per the germline V gene, CDR1 is SGHTA and CDR2 is FQGTGA. The CDR3 sequence is 13 residues long. The V end lost 4 bases, the J end lost 4 bases, and 10 bases lay between the germline ends. Written as DNA, the CDR3 is TGTGCCAGCAGCTCCCAGGGGTTCACTGAAGCTTTCTTT. This encodes CASSSQGFTEAFF.

The chain recombines TRBV18 with TRBJ2-5, with unresolved D. This CDR3 is 14 amino acids long. CDR1 is KGHSH, CDR2 LQKENI, per germline. V lost 2 bases and J 2 bases, leaving 9 bases between the germline ends. The DNA for the CDR3 is TGTGCCAGCTCACCAGCCGGGCTACAAGAGACCCAGTACTTC. As protein: CASSPAGLQETQYF.

The V gene is TRBV25-1, the J gene TRBJ2-1; 15 nucleotides agree with TRBD2. The CDR3 loop spans 17 amino acids. The germline gives CDR1 MGHDK, CDR2 SYGVNS. Trimming removed 2 bases from V and 6 bases from J; junction bases left unmatched: 5. CDR3 DNA sequence: TGTGCCAGCAGTGAAGTGAAGGGACTAGCGGGGGGCAATGAGCAGTTCTTC. Protein: CASSEVKGLAGGNEQFF. Full variable domain (rest looked up from reference TRBV25-1 and TRBJ2-1): EADIYQTPRYLVIGTGKKITLECSQTMGHDKMYWYQQDPGMELHLIHYSYGVNSTEKGDLSSESTVSRIRTEHFPLTLESARPSHTSQYLCASSEVKGLAGGNEQFFGPGTRLTVL.

This chain links TRBV6-1 with TRBJ2-2; D remains unclear. The CDR3 is 13 residues long. Germline CDR1 MNHNS, CDR2 SASEGT. The germline V and J ends were trimmed by 6 bases and 1 base, with 6 bases remaining between them. The DNA for the CDR3 is TGTGCCAGCAGGTTGTTGAACACCGGGGAGCTGTTTTTT. Its translation is CASRLLNTGELFF.

The chain combines TRBV14 with TRBJ2-3, with 9 bases matching TRBD2. V lost 1 base to trimming and J lost 5 bases; unmatched junction nucleotides: 16. This CDR3 contains 19 residues. Looked up from germline, CDR1 is SGHDN and CDR2 is FVKESK. Here the CDR3 DNA reads TGTGCCAGCAGCCAAGTGGGTTGGTTAGGGACTAGCTGGGAAGATACGCAGTATTTT. Translated: CASSQVGWLGTSWEDTQYF.

The chain combines TRBV27 with TRBJ1-2; D remains ambiguous. V lost 5 bases to trimming and J lost 1 base, with 20 bases between them. This CDR3 is built from 17 residues. Germline V gene data show CDR1 as MNHEY and CDR2 as SMNVEV (reference sequence). CDR3 region: CASSPLPGRMGNYGYTF. The CDR3 coding sequence is TGTGCCAGCAGTCCACTACCCGGACGGATGGGTAACTATGGCTACACCTTC.